A selection of T cell receptor beta chains follows, all from one sample in a study of shared clonotypes between healthy human individuals. Sequenced by immunoSEQ multiplex PCR; TCRdb stores in-frame clones only, minus some. The table has roughly 660,000 clones, around 90% seen once. The sequenced sample was memory CD8+ T cells from PBMCs. These receptors were obtained from a man aged 18 to 29 in good health. Some clones in this sample may be carry-over from other donors' samples. Each CDR3 is given with its conserved first and last residue. Fields, in order: J gene, clone size, V gene, D gene, CDR3 DNA, CDR3 protein. D genes are given only for firm matches. Clone size is given for some rows only: seen once, a few or many times, or a class if the clone is expanded.

TRBJ2-5	once	TRBV7-3	-	TGTGCCAGCAGCGAGACAGCAAACCAAGAGACCCAGTACTTC	CASSETANQETQYF
TRBJ1-3	-	TRBV27	-	TGTGCCAGCAGTTCCGGAACCGACGGGCATCTATCCAACACCATATATTTT	CASSSGTDGHLSNTIYF
TRBJ2-7	-	TRBV12-5	TRBD2	TGTGCTAGTGGCCCTAGCGGGGCCGAGCAGTACTTC	CASGPSGAEQYF
TRBJ1-2	-	TRBV7-9	-	TGTGCCAGCAGCTTATCAGGACTAGGAGGCTACACCTTC	CASSLSGLGGYTF
TRBJ2-7	-	TRBV29-1	TRBD1	TGCAGCGTTGCGGGGACAGGAGCTTACGAGCAGTACTTC	CSVAGTGAYEQYF
TRBJ2-5	-	TRBV5-6	-	TGTGCCAGCAGCTTGGCAGGGTCGGAGACCCAGTACTTC	CASSLAGSETQYF
TRBJ2-7	-	TRBV11-2	-	TGTGCCAGCAGTAACGCCGAGCAGTACTTC	CASSNAEQYF
TRBJ2-3	-	TRBV19	-	TGTGCCAGTATTTCACGTGTCGACACCACAGATACGCAGTATTTT	CASISRVDTTDTQYF
TRBJ2-1	-	TRBV4-1	TRBD2	TGCGCCAGCAGCCAAGAGGTGACTAGCCGACTCCACAATGAGCAGTTCTTC	CASSQEVTSRLHNEQFF
TRBJ1-5	-	TRBV6-1	-	TGTGCCAGCAGTGAACAGGGTAGTAATCAGCCCCAGCATTTT	CASSEQGSNQPQHF
TRBJ1-2	-	TRBV6-4	-	TGTGCCAGCAGTGACGGCAGGGCCGGCTCTGGCTACACCTTC	CASSDGRAGSGYTF
TRBJ2-7	-	TRBV30	-	TGTGCCTGGAGTGCAGCGAATACCTACGAGCAGTACTTC	CAWSAANTYEQYF
TRBJ1-3	-	TRBV11-2	TRBD1	TGTGCCAGCAGCGTCTACAGGGGGAGTGGAAACACCATATATTTT	CASSVYRGSGNTIYF
TRBJ1-6	-	TRBV6-5	-	TGTGCCAGCAGTTCCGATCAGGGCATAAATTCACCCCTCCACTTT	CASSSDQGINSPLHF
TRBJ1-4	-	TRBV28	TRBD1	TGTGCCAGCAGTTCGGGACAGAATAATGAAAAACTGTTTTTT	CASSSGQNNEKLFF
TRBJ2-7	-	TRBV10-1	TRBD2	TGCGCCAGCAGTGAGTCGCGGCTAGCGGGAGCTCTCGAGCAGTACTTC	CASSESRLAGALEQYF
TRBJ2-1	many	TRBV27	-	TGTGCCCTAACTGGTAATGAGCAGTTCTTC	CALTGNEQFF
TRBJ2-7	-	TRBV7-9	-	TGTGCCAGCAGCGGCCATGGTAACTCCTACGAGCAGTACTTC	CASSGHGNSYEQYF
TRBJ1-5	once	TRBV28	TRBD1	TGTGCCAGCAGTTTATCGGACAGGGGTCGCCAGCCCCAGCATTTT	CASSLSDRGRQPQHF
TRBJ2-7	-	TRBV7-9	-	TGTGCCAGCAGGCACGGGTCGGGGGACGAGCAGTACTTC	CASRHGSGDEQYF
TRBJ1-4	-	TRBV7-9	TRBD1	TGTGCCAGCAGCTTAGGGAAACCGACAGGGACTGAAAAACTGTTTTTT	CASSLGKPTGTEKLFF
TRBJ1-1	once	TRBV23-1	-	TGCGCCAGCAGTCAACTTCTACTGAGCGCTGAAGCTTTCTTT	CASSQLLLSAEAFF
TRBJ1-1	-	TRBV11-2	-	TGTGCCAGCAGCTTCGACCGAAAGCAAGGGGAAAAGGTTGCTTTCTTT	CASSFDRKQGEKVAFF
TRBJ2-1	-	TRBV11-2	-	TGTGCCAGCAGCTCACCCTGGGTAGTCTACAATGAGCAGTTCTTC	CASSSPWVVYNEQFF
TRBJ2-3	-	TRBV7-8	TRBD2	TGTGCCAGCAGCTTAGCCGGCGGGAGGGCCGTCACAGATACGCAGTATTTT	CASSLAGGRAVTDTQYF
TRBJ2-1	-	TRBV29-1	-	TGCAGCGTTTCCACGGGGAGCTCCTACAATGAGCAGTTCTTC	CSVSTGSSYNEQFF